One T cell receptor beta chain is described in this entry. What it binds is not known. The data were taken from a study of post-analysis software for immune sequencing data. Study findings and constraints: Normalized Chao1 diversity was significantly reduced in patients versus controls. Those samples that were prepared in the same batch co-clustered strongly by F measure. The five TRBV segments detected at higher frequency in patients than in controls included TRBV5-6, TRBV5-1 and TRBV20-1.

Libraries were made from TCR beta cDNA, and they carried unique molecular identifiers. From the PCR reads, TCRdb called clonotypes with MiXCR, one entry per CDR3 protein. The repertoire has a few hundred thousand distinct CDR3 sequences, roughly 35% of them found once; the top ten carry under 15%. Germline V gene sequence: CDR1 SEHNR, CDR2 FQNEAQ (reference sequence). With 5 bases removed from V and 7 bases from J, the gap between germline ends came to 15 bases. The CDR3 has 15 amino acids. Sequenced: blood. The rearrangement links TRBV7-9 to TRBJ1-6; a possible D gene is TRBD1 (5 bases). The sequence was obtained from a girl between 10 and 17 years old with multiple sclerosis. CDR3 sequence: CASSLSGTENSPLHF. The CDR3 DNA reads TGTGCCAGCAGCCTCTCCGGGACGGAGAATTCACCCCTCCACTTT.